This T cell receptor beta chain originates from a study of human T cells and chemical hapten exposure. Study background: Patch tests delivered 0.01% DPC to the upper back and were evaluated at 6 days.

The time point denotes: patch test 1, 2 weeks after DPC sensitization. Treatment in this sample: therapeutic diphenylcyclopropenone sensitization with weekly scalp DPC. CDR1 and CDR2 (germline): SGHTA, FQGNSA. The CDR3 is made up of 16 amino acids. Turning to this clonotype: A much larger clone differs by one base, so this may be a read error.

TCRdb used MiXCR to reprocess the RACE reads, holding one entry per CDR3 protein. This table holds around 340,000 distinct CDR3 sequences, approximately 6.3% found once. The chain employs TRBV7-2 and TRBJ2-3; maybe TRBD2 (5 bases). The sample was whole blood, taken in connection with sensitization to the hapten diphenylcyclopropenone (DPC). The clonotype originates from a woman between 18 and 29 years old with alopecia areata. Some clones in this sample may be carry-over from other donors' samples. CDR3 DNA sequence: TGTGCCAGAAGCTCCCTAGGGAGCCCCGGCACAGATACGCAGTATTTT. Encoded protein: CARSSLGSPGTDTQYF. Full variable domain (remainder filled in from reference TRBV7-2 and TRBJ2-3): GAGVSQSPSNKVTEKGKDVELRCDPISGHTALYWYRQSLGQGLEFLIYFQGNSAPDKSGLPSDRFSAERTGGSVSTLTIQRTQQEDSAVYLCARSSLGSPGTDTQYFGPGTRLTVL.